The sequence of this T cell receptor (beta chain) was determined in a study of metastatic and nonmetastatic thyroid tumors. Study background: Across peripheral blood and tumor or nodule tissue samples taken from malignant and benign thyroid patients, the repertoires were compared with one another.

CDR3 length: 13 residues. Trimming cost V 5 bases and J 6 bases; bases outside gene matches: 3. Germline values: CDR1 SGHVS, CDR2 FQNEAQ. The authors' processing: The authors used CDR3 differences across clinicopathological groups to build a distant-metastasis classifier for papillary thyroid cancer. TCRdb re-called the PCR reads via MiXCR. The V and J calls reflect TCRdb's pipeline rather than the authors' work. This table has some 20,000 clones, roughly 17% appearing once. This clone has ten or more counts. Antigen unknown. General observations from the study: A significant increase in TCR beta diversity was reportedly seen in malignant thyroid tumors relative to benign nodules, in blood and tumor.

Thyroid surgery was preceded by no treatment in any patient. The source material was blood. The TCR comes from a male donor with papillary thyroid cancer or a benign thyroid nodule (not recorded which). Some clones in this sample may be carry-over from other donors' samples. The chain links TRBV7-8 to TRBJ1-4; 7 bases map to TRBD1. The CDR3 DNA follows: TGTGCCAGCAGCGCGGGACAGTATGAAAAACTGTTTTTT. It specifies CASSAGQYEKLFF.